This T cell receptor beta chain is drawn from a study of cytomegalovirus exposure and HLA in healthy donors. This PCR relied on a set of 60 Vbeta primers and 13 Jbeta primers. Profiled with immunoSEQ multiplex PCR; TCRdb holds only in-frame clones, not every one. The repertoire holds about 98,000 clones, with about 81% as singletons. This clone occurred a few times. This clonotype was sampled from a man between 35 and 55 years old in good health and CMV-seronegative. The sequenced sample consisted of PBMCs.

The CDR3 is CASSPGGSTDTQYF. The CDR3 nucleotides read TGCGCCAGCAGCCCGGGTGGCTCCACAGATACGCAGTATTTT. J is TRBJ2-3 and V is TRBV5-1, with D hard to call. Trimming removed 4 bases from V and 2 bases from J, with 11 bases in between. Looked up from germline, CDR1 is SGHRS and CDR2 is YFSETQ. There are 14 residues in the CDR3.